These 24 T cell receptor beta chains came from one sample sequenced in a study of Ad26.COV2.S vaccination and SARS-CoV-2 variants. Stated treatment: 15 to 20 received Ad26.COV2.S at low or high dose, single or two shots; 5 received placebo; per-sample allocation not given. Specimens were obtained on day 63 following the first vaccine or placebo injection. Sequencing used immunoSEQ multiplex PCR; TCRdb keeps in-frame clones, though not all of them. The data contain fewer than 400,000 clones, about 89% of them singletons. Specimen: peripheral blood, collected in a trial of Ad26.COV2.S vaccine versus placebo. Receptors originate from a person between 18 and 65 years old who received the Ad26.COV2.S COVID-19 vaccine or a placebo.

The chain employs TRBV15 and TRBJ1-4; D uncertain. Germline V gene lookup returns CDR1 LNHNV and CDR2 YYDKDF (reference sequence). The V end was cut by 6 bases, the J end by 1 base, with 12 bases between. CDR3 size: 15 residues. CDR3 nucleotide sequence: TGTGCCACCAGTAAAAGGACCCTAACTAATGAAAAACTGTTTTTT. Translating it yields CATSKRTLTNEKLFF.

The J gene is TRBJ2-7, the V gene TRBV9; 9 positions match TRBD1. This CDR3 region has 13 residues. Losses at the gene ends were 3 bases for V and 6 bases for J; bases not matched to a gene: 4. The V gene's germline CDR1 is SGDLS and CDR2 YYNGEE. The CDR3 loop is CASSGDRAGEQYF. The CDR3 nucleotides read TGTGCCAGCAGCGGGGACAGGGCGGGCGAGCAGTACTTC.

The genes are TRBV11-3 and TRBJ2-1; no clear D gene. V lost 4 bases, J lost 9 bases, and 13 bases lay in between. CDR1 is SGHNT, CDR2 YENEEA, per germline. The CDR3 spans 13 residues. The CDR3 loop reads CASSYNRLSEQFF. CDR3 nucleotide sequence: TGTGCCAGCAGCTATAACCGCCTGTCTGAGCAGTTCTTC.

The V gene is TRBV5-1, the J gene TRBJ1-5, with 8 positions matching TRBD1. Germline CDR1 is SGHRS and CDR2 is YFSETQ. Trimming removed 0 bases from V and 7 bases from J; junction bases left unmatched: 6. The length of the CDR3 is 15 residues. CDR3 sequence (DNA): TGCGCCAGCAGCTTGGCAGGGGGCACTCAACAGCCCCAGCATTTT. This codes for CASSLAGGTQQPQHF.

This clone occurred a few times. The chain joins TRBV5-6 to TRBJ2-7; 8 nucleotides align to TRBD1. The CDR3 totals 14 residues. Germline V lookup: CDR1 SGHDT, CDR2 YYEEEE. J lost 3 bases, V lost 3 bases, and 5 bases had no gene match. Here the CDR3 reads CASSSGTGNYEQYF. The CDR3 region has the DNA TGTGCCAGCAGCTCCGGGACAGGCAACTACGAGCAGTACTTC. Full variable domain (outside the CDR3, taken from reference TRBV5-6 and TRBJ2-7): DAGVTQSPTHLIKTRGQQVTLRCSPKSGHDTVSWYQQALGQGPQFIFQYYEEEERQRGNFPDRFSGHQFPNYSSELNVNALLLGDSALYLCASSSGTGNYEQYFGPGTRLTVT.

V gene TRBV3-1 (or the pseudogene TRBV3-2) combines with J gene TRBJ2-3, with a tentative D call TRBD1 (6 bases). The CDR3 is 15 amino acids. The V gene's germline CDR1 is LGHDT and CDR2 YNNKEL (reference sequence). Trimming cost V 3 bases and J 2 bases, with 12 bases left between them. For the CDR3, the DNA is TGTGCCAGCAGCCAGAGAGGGGGAGCCACAGATACGCAGTATTTT. This encodes CASSQRGGATDTQYF.

The gene calls are TRBV7-2 and TRBJ2-1; TRBD2 matches 12 bases. CDR3 length equals 16 residues. The V gene end was trimmed by 3 bases and the J gene end by 7 bases; junction bases not matched to a gene: 7. Looked up from germline, CDR1 is SGHTA and CDR2 is FQGNSA. In DNA form, the CDR3 reads TGTGCCAGCAGCTTGGCTAGCGGGAGGGCCGGGAATGAGCAGTTCTTC. Translated: CASSLASGRAGNEQFF. The full variable domain, rest sourced from reference TRBV7-2 and TRBJ2-1, is GAGVSQSPSNKVTEKGKDVELRCDPISGHTALYWYRQSLGQGLEFLIYFQGNSAPDKSGLPSDRFSAERTGGSVSTLTIQRTQQEDSAVYLCASSLASGRAGNEQFFGPGTRLTVL.

The chain couples TRBV21-1 to TRBJ1-1; the table assigns TRBD1, which was not confirmed against the DNA. TRBV21-1 is a documented pseudogene. The CDR3 runs 18 residues. The CDR3 loop is CASSKVPDSGQGFPEAFF. CDR3 DNA sequence: TGTGCCAGCAGCAAAGTCCCAGATTCAGGACAGGGGTTCCCTGAAGCTTTCTTT.

V is TRBV5-1 and J is TRBJ2-5; D may match TRBD1 or TRBD2 (5 bases each). Germline V gives CDR1 SGHRS, CDR2 YFSETQ. V dropped 4 bases and J dropped 1 base, with 8 bases sitting between them. The CDR3 has 13 residues. The CDR3 loop reads CASSGGPQETQYF. CDR3 coding DNA: TGCGCCAGCAGCGGGGGTCCCCAAGAGACCCAGTACTTC.

This chain joins TRBV3-1 (or the pseudogene TRBV3-2) and TRBJ2-5; D not certain. Between the trimmed V and J ends, which lost 4 bases and 7 bases, there was a span of 22 bases. Germline lookup yields CDR1 LGHDT and CDR2 YNNKEL (reference sequence). The CDR3 has 16 amino acids. The CDR3 protein is CASSRSLDAAEGTQYF. The CDR3 DNA is TGTGCCAGCAGCCGATCCCTTGATGCAGCCGAAGGGACCCAGTACTTC.

CDR3 sequence: CASSYGRISNQPQHF. The CDR3 bases are TGTGCCAGCAGCTACGGGAGGATAAGCAATCAGCCCCAGCATTTT. The genes are TRBV5-6 and TRBJ1-5, with D unclear. This CDR3 has 15 amino acids. The germline gives CDR1 SGHDT, CDR2 YYEEEE. The V and J ends lost 3 bases and 1 base respectively, with 11 bases between them.

This clone came up once. The chain combines TRBV6-2 or TRBV6-3 with TRBJ2-3; D is ambiguous. From germline, CDR1 is MNHEY and CDR2 SVGEGT. CDR3 length: 15 amino acids. Trimming cost V 3 bases and J 4 bases, with 14 bases left between them. Written as DNA, the CDR3 is TGTGCCAGCAGTTATCTCGTTGACCTCTCAGATACGCAGTATTTT. This codes for CASSYLVDLSDTQYF.

This clone was recorded only once. This chain joins TRBV13 and TRBJ2-5; 7 bases match TRBD1. V gave up 5 bases and J gave up 5 bases; unmatched junction bases: 14. This CDR3 is 16 amino acids long. Germline V gene lookup returns CDR1 PRHDT and CDR2 FYEKMQ (reference sequence). The CDR3 DNA reads as TGTGCCAGCAGCCTACGGGGACAGCCAATGGGGGAGACCCAGTACTTC. Translating gives CASSLRGQPMGETQYF. Combining the CDR3 with reference TRBV13 and TRBJ2-5 gives the whole variable domain AAGVIQSPRHLIKEKRETATLKCYPIPRHDTVYWYQQGPGQDPQFLISFYEKMQSDKGSIPDRFSAQQFSDYHSELNMSSLELGDSALYFCASSLRGQPMGETQYFGPGTRLLVL.

The chain carries TRBV25-1 and TRBJ1-1, with a tentative D call TRBD1 (6 bases). Looked up from germline, CDR1 is MGHDK and CDR2 is SYGVNS. The CDR3 loop spans 14 amino acids. Trimming left V 6 bases short and J 3 bases short, with 14 bases between. CDR3 in DNA: TGTGCCAGCAGGGAGGGGGAGGTGTACACTGAAGCTTTCTTT. Translation: CASREGEVYTEAFF. The full variable domain, rest sourced from reference TRBV25-1 and TRBJ1-1, is EADIYQTPRYLVIGTGKKITLECSQTMGHDKMYWYQQDPGMELHLIHYSYGVNSTEKGDLSSESTVSRIRTEHFPLTLESARPSHTSQYLCASREGEVYTEAFFGQGTRLTVV.

For this clone: At the DNA level, this CDR3 is encoded by other sequences in the same sample as well. The chain has TRBV15 and TRBJ1-1, with D unclear. The length of the CDR3 is 14 residues. The germline gives CDR1 LNHNV, CDR2 YYDKDF (reference sequence). Between the trimmed V and J ends, which lost 1 base and 1 base, there was a span of 7 bases. CDR3 loop: CATSRALGNTEAFF. The CDR3 nucleotides are TGTGCCACCAGCAGAGCCTTGGGGAACACTGAAGCTTTCTTT.

The CDR3 here is CASSILGPPYEQYF. DNA for the CDR3: TGTGCCAGTAGTATTCTTGGGCCCCCCTACGAGCAGTACTTC. The chain has TRBV19 and TRBJ2-7; D is ambiguous. V was cut by 3 bases and J by 2 bases, with 11 bases left in between. The CDR3 totals 14 residues. CDR1 and CDR2 (germline): LNHDA, SQIVND (reference sequence).

V gene TRBV5-6 combines with J gene TRBJ2-7; 7 bases fit TRBD2. This CDR3 region has 16 residues. The germline V gene encodes CDR1 SGHDT and CDR2 YYEEEE. The V and J ends lost 0 bases and 4 bases, in that order; junction bases with no gene match: 10. CDR3 bases: TGTGCCAGCAGCTTGGCGAGTGCGGGAGCCGGTTACGAGCAGTACTTC. Its protein product is CASSLASAGAGYEQYF.

The CDR3 DNA reads as TGTGCCAGCAGCCACATACCCGGGGGAGCAGGGGCCAACGTCCTGACTTTC. As protein: CASSHIPGGAGANVLTF. This sequence joins TRBV14 and TRBJ2-6, with a possible D match to TRBD2 (6 bases). Per the germline V gene, CDR1 is SGHDN and CDR2 is FVKESK. The CDR3 is made up of 17 amino acids. V dropped 3 bases and J dropped 4 bases, with 16 bases sitting between them. Supplemented by reference TRBV14 and TRBJ2-6, the full variable domain reads EAGVTQFPSHSVIEKGQTVTLRCDPISGHDNLYWYRRVMGKEIKFLLHFVKESKQDESGMPNNRFLAERTGGTYSTLKVQPAELEDSGVYFCASSHIPGGAGANVLTFGAGSRLTVL.

The rearrangement links TRBV28 to TRBJ1-5; D unclear. In germline, CDR1 is MDHEN, CDR2 SYDVKM. Trimming removed 5 bases from V and 4 bases from J, with 9 bases in between. The CDR3 runs 13 residues. CDR3 region: CASSGHGNQPQHF. Written as DNA, the CDR3 is TGTGCCAGCAGTGGCCACGGAAATCAGCCCCAGCATTTT. The entire variable domain, with the rest obtained from reference TRBV28 and TRBJ1-5, is as follows: DVKVTQSSRYLVKRTGEKVFLECVQDMDHENMFWYRQDPGLGLRLIYFSYDVKMKEKGDIPEGYSVSREKKERFSLILESASTNQTSMYLCASSGHGNQPQHFGDGTRLSIL.

V is TRBV2 and J is TRBJ1-2; 10 positions agree with TRBD1. The trim removed 2 bases at V and 2 bases at J, leaving 2 bases unmatched. The CDR3 sequence is 15 residues long. Germline CDR1 is SNHLY and CDR2 is FYNNEI. CDR3 coding DNA: TGTGCCAGCAGTGAATGGGGACAGGGGAACTATGGCTACACCTTC. Translating gives CASSEWGQGNYGYTF.

The V call is TRBV2, the J call TRBJ1-3; 7 positions agree with TRBD1. V lost 6 bases to trimming and J lost 4 bases; unmatched junction nucleotides: 6. This CDR3 has 14 amino acids. From germline, CDR1 is SNHLY and CDR2 FYNNEI. In DNA, the CDR3 is TGTGCCAGCAGCCGGGACAGAGAAGGAAACACCATATATTTT. This translates into CASSRDREGNTIYF.

The chain links TRBV5-8 to TRBJ1-4, with a weak D call TRBD1 (5 bases). Germline CDR1 is SGHTS and CDR2 is YDEGEE. There are 15 residues in the CDR3. Trimming took 4 bases from V and 7 from J, leaving 17 bases between them. The CDR3 spells CASSQTGRGGEKLFF. The CDR3 nucleotides are TGTGCCAGCAGCCAAACGGGGAGGGGAGGTGAAAAACTGTTTTTT. The full variable domain, with the rest looked up from reference TRBV5-8 and TRBJ1-4, is EAGVTQSPTHLIKTRGQQATLRCSPISGHTSVYWYQQALGLGLQFLLWYDEGEERNRGNFPPRFSGRQFPNYSSELNVNALELEDSALYLCASSQTGRGGEKLFFGSGTQLSVL.

This clone has only one observation. V is TRBV5-5 and J is TRBJ2-6, with 9 bases fitting TRBD1. The CDR3 runs to 20 residues. The V and J ends lost 2 bases and 1 base, in that order; junction bases with no gene match: 13. Germline V lookup: CDR1 SGHKS, CDR2 YYEKEE (reference sequence). The CDR3 DNA follows: TGTGCCAGCAGCTTACTCCCGGGGACAGGGTCTCAGTCTGGGGCCAACGTCCTGACTTTC. Its protein product is CASSLLPGTGSQSGANVLTF. Drawing the rest from reference TRBV5-5 and TRBJ2-6, the complete variable domain is DAGVTQSPTHLIKTRGQQVTLRCSPISGHKSVSWYQQVLGQGPQFIFQYYEKEERGRGNFPDRFSARQFPNYSSELNVNALLLGDSALYLCASSLLPGTGSQSGANVLTFGAGSRLTVL.

This chain connects TRBV6-2 or TRBV6-3 to TRBJ2-1, with a weak D call TRBD2 (5 bases). Per germline, CDR1 MNHEY and CDR2 SVGEGT. The V gene lost 5 bases and the J gene lost 4 bases, with 18 bases spanning the gap. The CDR3 contains 16 residues. CDR3 in DNA: TGTGCCAGCAGTCGTCCGGGGTCCTACGCGTACAATGAGCAGTTCTTC. Residues: CASSRPGSYAYNEQFF.